These 12 T cell receptor beta chains came from one sample sequenced in a study of blood T cell repertoires in COVID-19. TCRdb keeps only in-frame clones here, not all; method: immunoSEQ multiplex PCR. Here the sample spans about 68,000 clones, 86% being singletons. Specimen: peripheral blood. The receptors originated from an elderly man with COVID-19, enrolled during active disease.

This clone was seen once. The chain employs TRBV5-4 and TRBJ2-1; 10 nucleotides match TRBD2. J gave up 4 bases and V 3 bases, and 10 bases lay outside the gene matches. CDR3 size: 17 residues. Germline loops: CDR1 SGHNT, CDR2 YYREEE (reference sequence). The CDR3 loop is CASSSGPAGGSYNEQFF. The DNA of the CDR3 is TGTGCCAGCAGCTCTGGACCAGCGGGGGGGTCATACAATGAGCAGTTCTTC.

Comment on this clone: Other DNA sequences from this sample encode an identical CDR3 as well. The CDR3 spells CASSPPGAGNTIYF. The CDR3 nucleotides read TGTGCCAGCTCACCACCAGGAGCTGGAAACACCATATATTTT. V usage is TRBV18 and J usage is TRBJ1-3; D unclear. Germline V lookup: CDR1 KGHSH, CDR2 LQKENI. With 0 bases removed from V and 2 bases from J, the gap between germline ends came to 5 bases. CDR3 length: 14 amino acids.

The rearrangement uses TRBV4-1 and TRBJ1-5; TRBD1 is a possible D gene (6 bases). V shed 0 bases and J shed 6 bases, with 12 bases lying between them. This CDR3 is 15 amino acids long. Germline loops: CDR1 MGHRA, CDR2 YSYEKL. The CDR3 DNA reads TGCGCCAGCAGCCAAGAAATCAGGGGTAGTCAGCCCCAGCATTTT. The encoded protein is CASSQEIRGSQPQHF.

The chain combines TRBV5-1 with TRBJ2-7; tentatively, D is TRBD2 (6 bases). The ends were cut back, 2 bases at V and 2 bases at J, with 8 bases in the middle. Germline V gives CDR1 SGHRS, CDR2 YFSETQ. This CDR3 has 13 residues. Here the CDR3 DNA reads TGCGCCAGCAGCTTTCGGGGGACCTACGAGCAGTACTTC. Translated, it gives CASSFRGTYEQYF.

The chain employs TRBV3-1 (or the pseudogene TRBV3-2) and TRBJ2-7, with 10 bases aligning to TRBD2. V shed 3 bases and J 2 bases; nucleotides not matched to a gene: 4. The germline CDR1 and CDR2 sequences are LGHDT and YNNKEL (reference sequence). This CDR3 is 15 amino acids long. Here the CDR3 DNA reads TGTGCCAGCAGCCAGGCAGCGGGGGGGACCTACGAGCAGTACTTC. Protein: CASSQAAGGTYEQYF.

This sequence joins TRBV5-4 and TRBJ1-4; 7 nucleotides line up with TRBD1. V lost 5 bases, J lost 0 bases, and 7 bases stayed unmatched. There are 16 residues in the CDR3. Germline V gene sequence: CDR1 SGHNT, CDR2 YYREEE (reference sequence). Here the CDR3 DNA reads TGTGCCAGCAGGGCCAACAGGGGCCCAACTAATGAAAAACTGTTTTTT. Its translation: CASRANRGPTNEKLFF.

The V call is TRBV29-1, the J call TRBJ1-1; a weak D match, TRBD1 (6 bases). This CDR3 has 17 residues. Trimming removed 4 bases at V and 1 base at J, with 22 bases between. The germline V gene has CDR1 SQVTM and CDR2 ANQGSEA. CDR3 sequence: CSVVGQPSNYWNTEAFF. The CDR3 bases are TGCAGCGTTGTCGGACAGCCCTCCAATTATTGGAACACTGAAGCTTTCTTT. Combining the CDR3 with reference TRBV29-1 and TRBJ1-1 gives the whole variable domain SAVISQKPSRDICQRGTSLTIQCQVDSQVTMMFWYRQQPGQSLTLIATANQGSEATYESGFVIDKFPISRPNLTFSTLTVSNMSPEDSSIYLCSVVGQPSNYWNTEAFFGQGTRLTVV.

The chain couples TRBV5-4 to TRBJ2-7; 10 positions agree with TRBD1. CDR3 length: 18 residues. Trimming cost V 0 bases and J 3 bases; bases outside gene matches: 12. The germline CDR1 and CDR2 sequences are SGHNT and YYREEE (reference sequence). CDR3 nucleotides: TGTGCCAGCAGCTTGGGGCCTCCGGGGACAGGGGTGTTCTACGAGCAGTACTTC. This sequence encodes CASSLGPPGTGVFYEQYF.

The CDR3 reads CASSPGQGPGGGYTF. The CDR3 region has the DNA TGTGCCAGCAGTCCGGGACAGGGGCCCGGTGGAGGCTACACCTTC. The V and J genes are TRBV6-5 and TRBJ1-2; the match to TRBD1 covers 10 bases. This CDR3 has 15 amino acids. V trimming: 5 bases; J trimming: 8 bases; junction bases outside the gene matches: 11. Germline CDR1 reads MNHEY; CDR2 reads SVGAGI.

The chain has TRBV11-3 and TRBJ1-1; D is unclear. The CDR3 totals 14 residues. Trimming removed 2 bases from V and 4 bases from J, with 11 bases in between. The germline CDR1 and CDR2 sequences are SGHNT and YENEEA. CDR3 in amino acids: CASSLNGVSTEAFF. As DNA, the CDR3 is TGTGCCAGCAGCTTAAACGGGGTTAGCACTGAAGCTTTCTTT.

The chain carries TRBV24-1 and TRBJ1-5, with a weak D call TRBD1 (5 bases). The germline CDR1 and CDR2 sequences are KGHDR and SFDVKD. The CDR3 sequence is 13 residues long. Trimming left V 1 base short and J 10 bases short, with 10 bases between. The CDR3, as DNA: TGTGCCACCAGTGATTTCACAGGAACACCCCAGCATTTT. The encoded protein is CATSDFTGTPQHF.

The chain joins TRBV7-3 to TRBJ1-4; D is ambiguous. V shed 1 base and J shed 4 bases, with 7 bases lying between them. Germline V lookup: CDR1 SGHTA, CDR2 FQGTGA. The CDR3 has 14 residues. CDR3 sequence (DNA): TGTGCCAGCAGCTTAAACATGCTTAATGAAAAACTGTTTTTT. It codes for CASSLNMLNEKLFF.